This TCR beta chain was captured in a study of blood T cell repertoires in COVID-19. Across the whole study: Nucleic acid was either cDNA or gDNA, and it came from T cells, B-cell-depleted T cells, or PBMCs.

In this sample, this clone turned up once. Assay used: immunoSEQ multiplex PCR; TCRdb lists only in-frame clones, some missing. Of 80,000 or so clones listed, approximately 89% are singletons. Sequencing was done on a sample of peripheral blood. This receptor was obtained from a man aged 50 or older with acute or convalescent COVID-19.

In DNA, the CDR3 is TGCGCCAGCAGCTGGGGTCGGGACAGGGTGGGCGGCTACACCTTC. The encoded protein is CASSWGRDRVGGYTF. V gene TRBV5-1 combines with J gene TRBJ1-2; 9 nucleotides align to TRBD1. V dropped 3 bases and J dropped 8; count of bases not matched to a gene: 11. The CDR3 spans 15 residues. From germline, CDR1 is SGHRS and CDR2 YFSETQ. The full variable domain, with the rest looked up from reference TRBV5-1 and TRBJ1-2, is KAGVTQTPRYLIKTRGQQVTLSCSPISGHRSVSWYQQTPGQGLQFLFEYFSETQRNKGNFPGRFSGRQFSNSRSEMNVSTLELGDSALYLCASSWGRDRVGGYTFGSGTRLTVV.